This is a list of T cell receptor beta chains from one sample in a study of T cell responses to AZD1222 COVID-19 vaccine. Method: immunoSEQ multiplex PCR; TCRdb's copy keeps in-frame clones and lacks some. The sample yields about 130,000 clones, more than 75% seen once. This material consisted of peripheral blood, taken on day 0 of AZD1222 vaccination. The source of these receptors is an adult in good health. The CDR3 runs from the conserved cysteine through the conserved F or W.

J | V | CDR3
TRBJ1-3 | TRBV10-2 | CATTGRLGNTIYF
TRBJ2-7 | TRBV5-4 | CASSSFGTGGRTSYEQYF
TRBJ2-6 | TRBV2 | CASSRHLDVLTF
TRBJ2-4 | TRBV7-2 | CASSLGAKNIQYF
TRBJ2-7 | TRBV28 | CASTLQGGGEQYF
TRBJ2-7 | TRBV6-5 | CASRGDRVNYEQYF
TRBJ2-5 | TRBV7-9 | CASSLVGGADQETQYF
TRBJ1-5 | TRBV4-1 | CASSQDWGANQPQHF
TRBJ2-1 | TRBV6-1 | CASSGTGTAIGNEQFF
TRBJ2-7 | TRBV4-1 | CASSQERDFRDEQYF
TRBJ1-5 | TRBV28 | CAGSGANQPQHF
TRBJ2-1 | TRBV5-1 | CASSKLAGGQSSYNEQFF